This entry lists 15 T cell receptor beta chains sequenced from one sample in a study of T cells after yellow fever vaccination (dated by TCRdb to the late 2010s). Library prep was done by 5' RACE. Sequencer: Illumina HiSeq 2500. The public reads were reanalyzed by TCRdb: fastp trimming at Q25, MiXCR alignment, in-frame beta chains only. For every CDR3 protein sequence, its rows merge into one entry that carries the most common genes and DNA. This sample comprises a few hundred thousand distinct CDR3 sequences, around 7% of them detected only once. Together, the top ten hold 18% of the sample. This specimen's treatment or condition label, interpreted: live attenuated yellow fever vaccine strain. The source material was PBMCs, sampled around 45 days after the first yellow fever vaccination. These receptors were collected from a young man who received the YFV17D yellow fever vaccine.

The V call is TRBV5-1, the J call TRBJ2-7; D not certain. Germline V gives CDR1 SGHRS, CDR2 YFSETQ. Between the trimmed V and J ends, which lost 0 bases and 6 bases, there was a span of 4 bases. The CDR3 totals 11 residues. CDR3 nucleotides: TGCGCCAGCAGCTTGGAACCCGAGCAGTACGTC. This encodes CASSLEPEQYV.

This clonotype was detected a few times. The chain recombines TRBV5-6 with TRBJ1-3; D perhaps matches TRBD1 (6 bases). The CDR3 is 15 amino acids. In germline, CDR1 is SGHDT, CDR2 YYEEEE. Between the trimmed V and J ends, which lost 0 bases and 4 bases, there was a span of 11 bases. The CDR3 region has the DNA TGTGCCAGCAGCTTGGGCCTGGGGGCAGGAAACACCATATATTTT. Its protein product is CASSLGLGAGNTIYF.

This clonotype was observed many times. The J gene is TRBJ2-7, the V gene TRBV20-1; unclear D gene. Per germline, CDR1 DFQATT and CDR2 SNEGSKA (reference sequence). There are 11 residues in the CDR3. Trimming removed 5 bases at V and 3 bases at J, with 8 bases between. The CDR3 region has the DNA TGCAGTGCTGGAGTAAGCTACGAGCAGTACGTC. Its protein is CSAGVSYEQYV.

This clonotype has a handful of counts. This sequence joins TRBV19 and TRBJ2-3, with D tentatively TRBD1 or TRBD2 (5 bases each). Trimming took off 5 bases at V and 1 base at J, with 16 bases between the two ends. The CDR3 has 16 residues. Germline loops: CDR1 LNHDA, CDR2 SQIVND (reference sequence). The CDR3 bases are TGTGCCAGTAGTCGCCCCCTGGGGGTCCGCACAGATACGCAGTATTTT. It yields the protein CASSRPLGVRTDTQYF.

The sample holds a few counts of this clonotype. CDR3 nucleotide sequence: TGTGCCGTACCGGCCACTAGCGGGGGTGATACGCAGTATTTT. It yields the protein CAVPATSGGDTQYF. The chain combines TRBV7-2 with TRBJ2-3; 11 nucleotides agree with TRBD2. The CDR3 sequence is 14 residues long. V lost 11 bases, J lost 6 bases, and 10 bases stayed unmatched. Germline assignment: CDR1 SGHTA and CDR2 FQGNSA.

J is TRBJ2-1 and V is TRBV12-3 or TRBV12-4; 9 bases fit TRBD1. V dropped 6 bases and J dropped 8; count of bases not matched to a gene: 8. CDR3 length equals 14 residues. In DNA form, the CDR3 reads TGTGCCAGCAGACAGGGACAGGGAATCGATGAGCAGTTCTTC. As protein: CASRQGQGIDEQFF.

J is TRBJ2-3 and V is TRBV20-1; weak D call: TRBD2 (6 bases). The CDR3 extends over 14 amino acids. V lost 6 bases to trimming and J lost 5 bases, with 18 bases between them. The germline V gene encodes CDR1 DFQATT and CDR2 SNEGSKA (reference sequence). CDR3 DNA: TGCAGTGCCATGCTCACTAGCCGTAAAGATACGCAGTATTTT. It codes for CSAMLTSRKDTQYF.

CDR3: CASLPGPGAEAFF. DNA of the CDR3: TGTGCCAGCCTTCCCGGGCCGGGAGCTGAAGCTTTCTTT. V gene TRBV18 combines with J gene TRBJ1-1; no clear D gene. CDR1 is KGHSH and CDR2 is LQKENI in the germline V gene. V lost 8 bases, J lost 6 bases, and 16 bases lay in between. This CDR3 is built from 13 residues.

The rearrangement links TRBV4-2 to TRBJ2-1; TRBD1 matches 10 bases. Trimming at V came to 7 bases and at J to 8 bases, leaving 8 bases not matched to a gene. The V gene's germline CDR1 is LGHNA and CDR2 YNFKEQ. This CDR3 is 14 amino acids long. The CDR3 DNA sequence: TGTGCCAGCACCGGGACAGGGGCCCGTTATGAGCAGTTCTTC. It codes for CASTGTGARYEQFF.

This clonotype was counted many times. The rearrangement uses TRBV5-1 and TRBJ1-1; D not certain. Trimming cost V 1 base and J 1 base, with 5 bases left between them. The CDR3 contains 13 residues. The germline gives CDR1 SGHRS, CDR2 YFSETQ. The DNA of the CDR3 is TGCGCCAGCAGCTTGACCAGGAACACTGAAGCTTTCTTT. This encodes CASSLTRNTEAFF.

The chain joins TRBV20-1 to TRBJ2-1; TRBD2 matches at 8 bases. CDR3 length: 13 amino acids. Germline V gene data show CDR1 as DFQATT and CDR2 as SNEGSKA (reference sequence). Trimming removed 5 bases from V and 7 bases from J; junction bases left unmatched: 7. CDR3 amino acids: CSAARGGRNEQFF. CDR3 bases: TGCAGTGCTGCCCGGGGGGGCCGTAATGAGCAGTTCTTC.

This clonotype was counted many times. The chain joins TRBV6-1 to TRBJ1-2; tentatively, D is TRBD1 (5 bases). The ends were cut back, 9 bases at V and 8 bases at J, with 19 bases in the middle. The germline CDR1 and CDR2 sequences are MNHNS and SASEGT. This CDR3 is 13 amino acids long. CDR3 sequence reads: CASNPGRPWGYTF. CDR3 DNA: TGTGCCAGTAATCCGGGACGTCCCTGGGGCTACACCTTC.

This clonotype was detected ten times or more. This rearrangement joins TRBV12-3 or TRBV12-4 to TRBJ1-2, with a possible D match to TRBD1 (6 bases). CDR3 length: 11 residues. Trimming took 5 bases from V and 6 from J, leaving 7 bases between them. The DNA of the CDR3 is TGTGCCAGCAGTACAGGGAATGGCTACACCTTC. This translates into CASSTGNGYTF.

The V and J genes are TRBV4-3 and TRBJ2-1; TRBD2 aligns across 9 bases. The trim removed 2 bases at V and 5 bases at J, leaving 10 bases unmatched. CDR1 is LGHNA, CDR2 YSLEER, per germline. CDR3 size: 17 residues. CDR3 sequence: CASSQRFAGGPHNEQFF. The CDR3, as DNA: TGCGCCAGCAGCCAAAGGTTTGCGGGGGGGCCCCACAATGAGCAGTTCTTC.

Of note for this clonotype: A much larger clonotype is one base distant, so this may be a read error. The V and J genes are TRBV7-2 and TRBJ2-3, with 9 bases matching TRBD2. The CDR3 length is 14 residues. Per germline, CDR1 SGHTA and CDR2 FQGNSA. CDR3 protein: CARSFGLATDTQYF. CDR3 bases: TGTGCCCGCAGCTTCGGACTAGCGACAGATACGCAGTATTTT.